This T cell receptor (beta chain) was sequenced in a study of blood T cell repertoires in COVID-19. As for the study in general: Acute-phase and convalescent COVID-19 samples originated in the United States, Italy and Spain. The cDNA or gDNA used as material had been derived from T cells, B-cell-depleted T cells, or PBMCs.

V gave up 8 bases and J gave up 4 bases, with 14 bases separating them. The CDR3 is made up of 13 amino acids. CDR1 is MDHEN and CDR2 is SYDVKM in the germline V gene. Original analysis: Estimates of nucleated cell counts were drawn from the amplification of reference gene primers. The repertoire was sequenced with immunoSEQ multiplex PCR; TCRdb's copy has only in-frame clones and lacks some. That table is the source of V, J and clone size, and D and trimming were worked out from the DNA. The profile shows approximately 72,000 clones, 80% to 85% of them singletons. V and J are TRBV28 and TRBJ1-2, with D perhaps matching TRBD1 (5 bases). Sequenced input: peripheral blood. This TCR was sampled from a man in his forties or fifties with active COVID-19. CDR3 DNA sequence: TGTGCCAGCGGGCGGGGCGCTGGCTATGGCTACACCTTC. Amino acid sequence: CASGRGAGYGYTF.